The sequence of this T cell receptor (beta chain) was determined in a study of CD8+CD57+ T cells in acquired aplastic anemia. According to the study, genomic DNA was the template for TCR beta VDJ and CDR3 profiling. MiXCR, applied by TCRdb to the reads, yields one record per CDR3 protein. The repertoire has fewer than 200,000 distinct CDR3 sequences, roughly 50% of them found once; the top ten carry around 2%. Trimming took off 5 bases at V and 2 bases at J, with 22 bases between the two ends. The CDR3 runs to 17 residues. Per the germline V gene, CDR1 is MDHEN and CDR2 is SYDVKM. Patients selected for sequencing had displayed CD8+CD57+ cell expansion by flow cytometry. A few counts support this clonotype.

This chain joins TRBV28 and TRBJ2-7; a weak D match, TRBD2 (5 bases). Sequenced: sorted CD4+, CD8+, or CD8+CD57+ T cells (not recorded which) from PBMCs. This receptor was taken from a human donor with aplastic anemia. CDR3 sequence (DNA): TGTGCCAGCAGTAACCCCCTTCAGCGGATCCGCCCCTACGAGCAGTACTTC. The encoded protein is CASSNPLQRIRPYEQYF. Full variable domain (outside the CDR3, taken from reference TRBV28 and TRBJ2-7): DVKVTQSSRYLVKRTGEKVFLECVQDMDHENMFWYRQDPGLGLRLIYFSYDVKMKEKGDIPEGYSVSREKKERFSLILESASTNQTSMYLCASSNPLQRIRPYEQYFGPGTRLTVT.